Listed here are 11 T cell receptor beta chains from one sample, sequenced in a study of cytomegalovirus exposure and HLA in healthy donors. PCR used 60 Vbeta primers and 13 Jbeta primers. Produced via immunoSEQ multiplex PCR; TCRdb's table is partial and in-frame only. The sample includes some 140,000 clones, more than 75% of them seen just once. The sample taken for sequencing was PBMCs. The source is a female donor in good health and CMV-seronegative.

The V gene is TRBV5-6, the J gene TRBJ2-1; 10 nucleotides align to TRBD2. V was pared by 4 bases and J by 7 bases, with 14 bases of the junction left unmatched. Germline V gene data show CDR1 as SGHDT and CDR2 as YYEEEE. The CDR3 contains 17 residues. The CDR3 DNA follows: TGTGCCAGCAGCGTAGGACTAGCGGTTCTCCCTGGGAATGAGCAGTTCTTC. It yields the protein CASSVGLAVLPGNEQFF.

This chain joins TRBV2 and TRBJ2-1, with 11 bases identical to TRBD2. Germline trimming cut 8 bases from V and 4 bases from J; bases unmatched to any gene: 7. CDR1 SNHLY and CDR2 FYNNEI come from the germline V gene. The CDR3 spans 15 residues. The CDR3 region is CASRGLAGGYNEQFF. For the CDR3, the DNA is TGTGCCAGCCGTGGACTAGCGGGTGGTTACAATGAGCAGTTCTTC.

The chain couples TRBV7-2 to TRBJ1-2; D is unresolved. The CDR3 is 15 residues long. Germline lookup yields CDR1 SGHTA and CDR2 FQGNSA. Trimming pared 6 bases from V and 4 bases from J, leaving 18 bases between. The CDR3: CASSLHTVVGYGYTF. The CDR3 nucleotides read TGTGCCAGCAGTCTACACACAGTGGTTGGCTATGGCTACACCTTC.

This clone appeared a few times. The rearrangement uses TRBV27 and TRBJ2-7; tentative D call: TRBD1 (6 bases). Trimming pared 5 bases from V and 2 bases from J, leaving 13 bases between. CDR3 length: 14 residues. Germline CDR1 is MNHEY and CDR2 is SMNVEV (reference sequence). Here the CDR3 DNA reads TGTGCCAGCAGTCGGCACAGGGACCCCTACGAGCAGTACTTC. Translating gives CASSRHRDPYEQYF.

The chain recombines TRBV30 with TRBJ2-5; D is possibly TRBD2 (6 bases). This CDR3 spans 13 amino acids. V lost 4 bases and J lost 5, with 14 bases in between. Per germline, CDR1 GTSNPN and CDR2 SVGIG (reference sequence). CDR3 sequence (DNA): TGTGCCTGGAACCTCGGGAGAGGGGAGACCCAGTACTTC. It specifies CAWNLGRGETQYF.

The chain uses TRBV19 and TRBJ1-1; no reliable D call. V lost 4 bases to trimming and J lost 3 bases, with 9 bases between them. The CDR3 contains 13 residues. CDR1 is LNHDA, CDR2 SQIVND, per germline (reference sequence). The CDR3 region is CASSKRVDTEAFF. The CDR3 region has the DNA TGTGCCAGTAGTAAACGGGTAGACACTGAAGCTTTCTTT.

The chain employs TRBV5-1 and TRBJ2-3, with 10 bases fitting TRBD2. This CDR3 has 16 residues. The trim removed 4 bases at V and 1 base at J, leaving 6 bases unmatched. CDR1 is SGHRS and CDR2 is YFSETQ in the germline V gene. The CDR3 region is CASSHRTSGGTDTQYF. The CDR3 DNA follows: TGCGCCAGCAGCCATCGTACTAGCGGGGGCACAGATACGCAGTATTTT.

The chain recombines TRBV28 with TRBJ2-5, with 7 bases matching TRBD2. Germline CDR1 reads MDHEN; CDR2 reads SYDVKM. V dropped 3 bases and J dropped 9; count of bases not matched to a gene: 10. This CDR3 is built from 14 residues. For the CDR3, the DNA is TGTGCCAGCAGTTTTGTTCTGCGGGAGAGCGCCCAGTACTTC. Translated: CASSFVLRESAQYF.

CDR3 DNA sequence: TGTGCCAGCAGCCGACAGGGGATCAATCAGCCCCAGCATTTT. It codes for CASSRQGINQPQHF. The chain couples TRBV5-4 to TRBJ1-5; TRBD1 aligns across 8 bases. Germline V CDR1 and CDR2: SGHNT, YYREEE (reference sequence). With 4 bases clipped from V and 3 bases from J, the junction kept 3 bases outside the gene matches. CDR3 size: 14 residues.

This rearrangement joins TRBV7-6 to TRBJ1-4; the D is unclear. Trimming cost V 4 bases and J 10 bases, with 7 bases left between them. Germline V gene lookup returns CDR1 SGHVS and CDR2 FNYEAQ. The CDR3 covers 11 residues. The CDR3 coding sequence is TGTGCCAGCAGCTCGGCAGGAAAACTGTTTTTT. Encoded protein: CASSSAGKLFF.

The chain is built from TRBV6-6 and TRBJ2-7; no clear D gene. CDR1 MNHNY and CDR2 SVGAGI come from the germline V gene (reference sequence). CDR3 size: 13 residues. V lost 5 bases to trimming and J lost 2 bases, with 10 bases between them. In nucleotides, the CDR3 is TGTGCCAGCAGTATAAGCCCCCCCTACGAGCAGTACTTC. It codes for CASSISPPYEQYF.